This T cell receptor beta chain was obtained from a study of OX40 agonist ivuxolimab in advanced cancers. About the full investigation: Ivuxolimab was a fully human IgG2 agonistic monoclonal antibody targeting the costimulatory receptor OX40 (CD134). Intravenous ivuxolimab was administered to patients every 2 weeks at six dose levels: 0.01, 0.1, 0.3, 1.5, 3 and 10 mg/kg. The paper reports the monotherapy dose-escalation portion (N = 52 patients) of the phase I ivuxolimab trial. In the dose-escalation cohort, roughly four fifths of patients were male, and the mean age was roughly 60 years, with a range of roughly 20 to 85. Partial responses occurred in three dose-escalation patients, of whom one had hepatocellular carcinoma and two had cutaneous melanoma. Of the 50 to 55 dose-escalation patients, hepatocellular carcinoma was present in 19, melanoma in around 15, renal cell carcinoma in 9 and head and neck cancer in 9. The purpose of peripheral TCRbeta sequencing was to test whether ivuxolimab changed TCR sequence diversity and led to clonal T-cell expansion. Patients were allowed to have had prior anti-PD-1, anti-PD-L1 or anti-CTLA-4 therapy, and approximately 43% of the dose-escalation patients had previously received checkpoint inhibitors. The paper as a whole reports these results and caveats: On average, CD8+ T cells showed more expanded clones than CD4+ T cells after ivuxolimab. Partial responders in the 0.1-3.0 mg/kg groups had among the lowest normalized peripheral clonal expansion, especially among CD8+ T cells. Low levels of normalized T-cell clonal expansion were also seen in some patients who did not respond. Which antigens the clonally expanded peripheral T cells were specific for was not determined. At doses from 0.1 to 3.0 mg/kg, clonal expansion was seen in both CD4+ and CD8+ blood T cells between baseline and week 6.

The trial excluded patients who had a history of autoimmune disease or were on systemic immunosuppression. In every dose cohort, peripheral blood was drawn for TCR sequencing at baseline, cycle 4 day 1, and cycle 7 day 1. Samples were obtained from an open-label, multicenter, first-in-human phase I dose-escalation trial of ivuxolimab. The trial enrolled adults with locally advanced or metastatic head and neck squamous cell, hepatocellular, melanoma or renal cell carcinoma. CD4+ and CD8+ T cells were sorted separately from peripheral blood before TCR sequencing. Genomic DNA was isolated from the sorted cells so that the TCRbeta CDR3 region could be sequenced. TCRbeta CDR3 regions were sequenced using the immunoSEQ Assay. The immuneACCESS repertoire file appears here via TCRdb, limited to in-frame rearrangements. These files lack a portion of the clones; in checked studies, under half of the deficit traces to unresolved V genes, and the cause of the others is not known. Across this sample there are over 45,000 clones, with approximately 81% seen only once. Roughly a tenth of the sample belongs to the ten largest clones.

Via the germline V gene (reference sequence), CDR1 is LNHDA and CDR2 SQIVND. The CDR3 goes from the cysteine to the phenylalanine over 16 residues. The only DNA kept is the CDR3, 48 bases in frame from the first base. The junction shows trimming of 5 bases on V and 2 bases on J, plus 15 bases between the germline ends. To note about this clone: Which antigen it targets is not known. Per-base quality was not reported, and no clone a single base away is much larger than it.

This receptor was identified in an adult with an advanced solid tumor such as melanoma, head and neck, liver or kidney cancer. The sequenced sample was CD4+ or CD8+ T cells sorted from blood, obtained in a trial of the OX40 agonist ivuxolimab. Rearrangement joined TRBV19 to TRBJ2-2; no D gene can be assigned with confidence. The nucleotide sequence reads TGTGCCAGTAGTCGAAGGACGGATCTTAACACCGGGGAGCTGTTTTTT. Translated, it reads CASSRRTDLNTGELFF.